This entry lists 17 T cell receptor beta chains sequenced from one sample in a study of Ad26.COV2.S vaccination and SARS-CoV-2 variants. As to treatment: approximately 18 received Ad26.COV2.S at low or high dose, single or two shots; about 5 received placebo; per-sample allocation not given. Sampling was performed 63 days after the first vaccine or placebo injection. TCRdb's copy holds only in-frame clones and misses some; the assay was immunoSEQ multiplex PCR. The sample contains 200,000 to 300,000 clones, roughly 90% of which appear only once. The material was peripheral blood, obtained in a trial of Ad26.COV2.S vaccine versus placebo. The receptors shown here come from a person between 18 and 65 years old who received the Ad26.COV2.S COVID-19 vaccine or a placebo.

The CDR3 sequence: CATTSGALGNQPQHF. The DNA of the CDR3 is TGTGCCACCACGAGCGGGGCTTTGGGCAATCAGCCCCAGCATTTT. The gene calls are TRBV7-9 and TRBJ1-5; TRBD1 is a possible D gene (5 bases). The germline V gene encodes CDR1 SEHNR and CDR2 FQNEAQ (reference sequence). The CDR3 loop spans 15 amino acids. V lost 10 bases and J 2 bases, leaving 18 bases between the germline ends.

This chain links TRBV11-2 with TRBJ2-1; TRBD2 matches at 7 bases. The CDR3 has 16 residues. CDR1 is SGHAT, CDR2 FQNNGV, per germline. Trimming cost V 7 bases and J 2 bases; bases outside gene matches: 11. CDR3: CASTTSGGVTYNEQFF. In nucleotides, the CDR3 is TGTGCCAGCACCACATCTGGGGGGGTTACCTACAATGAGCAGTTCTTC.

This clone has a handful of counts. V is TRBV2 and J is TRBJ1-5, with D tentatively TRBD1 (6 bases). V was cut by 6 bases and J by 2 bases, with 14 bases left in between. CDR1 SNHLY and CDR2 FYNNEI come from the germline V gene. CDR3 length: 15 amino acids. In nucleotides, the CDR3 is TGTGCCAGCAGGGAGGGGGGGGCTGGCAATCAGCCCCAGCATTTT. This gives the protein CASREGGAGNQPQHF.

J is TRBJ2-5 and V is TRBV6-2 or TRBV6-3, with 8 bases that match TRBD1. Germline V gives CDR1 MNHEY, CDR2 SVGEGT. This CDR3 is built from 15 residues. The J segment lost 5 bases and the V segment lost 4 bases, leaving 9 bases of the junction unmatched. The CDR3 sequence: CASSFGQGYSETQYF. The DNA for the CDR3 is TGTGCCAGCAGTTTCGGACAGGGCTATTCGGAGACCCAGTACTTC.

The chain carries TRBV5-4 and TRBJ1-3; D remains unclear. V was trimmed by 3 bases and J by 2 bases, leaving 9 bases between them. The CDR3 is made up of 14 amino acids. CDR1 is SGHNT, CDR2 YYREEE, per germline (reference sequence). In DNA, the CDR3 is TGTGCCAGCAGCTCGGAGATCGCTGGAAACACCATATATTTT. This sequence encodes CASSSEIAGNTIYF.

This clone occurred once. The chain joins TRBV29-1 to TRBJ2-1; 7 nucleotides line up with TRBD2. The trim removed 3 bases at V and 4 bases at J, leaving 6 bases unmatched. The CDR3 length is 14 residues. Germline V gene data show CDR1 as SQVTM and CDR2 as ANQGSEA. The CDR3 coding sequence is TGCAGCGTTGACGGCGGGGGACCTTACAATGAGCAGTTCTTC. Amino acids: CSVDGGGPYNEQFF.

This clone was observed a handful of times. The J gene is TRBJ2-1, the V gene TRBV9; D not certain. There are 15 residues in the CDR3. From germline, CDR1 is SGDLS and CDR2 YYNGEE. V lost 4 bases, J lost 0 bases, and 11 bases lay in between. The CDR3 loop is CASSPSGPSYNEQFF. CDR3 nucleotide sequence: TGTGCCAGCAGCCCCTCTGGGCCCTCCTACAATGAGCAGTTCTTC.

This chain joins TRBV19 and TRBJ2-7, with 7 bases aligning to TRBD2. Germline CDR1 is LNHDA and CDR2 is SQIVND (reference sequence). This CDR3 is 15 amino acids long. Unmatched junction bases numbered 6, after V lost 1 base and J lost 3 bases. The CDR3 is CASSIVAGAGYEQYF. Here the CDR3 DNA reads TGTGCCAGTAGTATAGTGGCGGGAGCCGGCTACGAGCAGTACTTC.

V gene TRBV19 combines with J gene TRBJ2-7; TRBD1 matches at 11 bases. Germline V lookup: CDR1 LNHDA, CDR2 SQIVND (reference sequence). V trimming: 3 bases; J trimming: 4 bases; junction bases outside the gene matches: 5. This CDR3 contains 15 residues. The CDR3 reads CASSIGQGARYEQYF. The CDR3 DNA reads TGTGCCAGTAGTATCGGACAGGGGGCGCGGTACGAGCAGTACTTC. Complete variable domain (other parts from reference TRBV19 and TRBJ2-7): DGGITQSPKYLFRKEGQNVTLSCEQNLNHDAMYWYRQDPGQGLRLIYYSQIVNDFQKGDIAEGYSVSREKKESFPLTVTSAQKNPTAFYLCASSIGQGARYEQYFGPGTRLTVT.

V and J are TRBV6-4 and TRBJ2-1; D is perhaps TRBD2 (5 bases). V lost 3 bases and J 9 bases, leaving 18 bases between the germline ends. The CDR3 spans 15 residues. Germline values: CDR1 MRHNA, CDR2 SNTAGT. CDR3: CASSERASSAGEQFF. DNA for the CDR3: TGTGCCAGCAGTGAACGGGCTAGCTCCGCCGGTGAGCAGTTCTTC.

The chain is built from TRBV20-1 and TRBJ2-7; D uncertain. CDR1 DFQATT and CDR2 SNEGSKA come from the germline V gene (reference sequence). CDR3 size: 11 residues. The germline V and J ends were trimmed by 3 bases and 6 bases, with 9 bases remaining between them. As DNA, the CDR3 is TGCAGTGCTAGTTTTCCTCGCGAGCAGTACTTC. Its protein is CSASFPREQYF.

V is TRBV4-3 and J is TRBJ2-4; D may be TRBD2 (7 bases). Between the trimmed V and J ends, which lost 5 bases and 3 bases, there was a span of 17 bases. This CDR3 comprises 16 residues. The V gene's germline CDR1 is LGHNA and CDR2 YSLEER. The CDR3 nucleotides are TGCGCCAGCAGCAAAACGGGGGGCGACCTCAAAAACATTCAGTACTTC. Protein sequence: CASSKTGGDLKNIQYF.

The V call is TRBV24-1, the J call TRBJ2-1; TRBD2 agrees at 11 bases. J was trimmed by 2 bases and V by 3 bases; bases with no gene match: 2. Germline values: CDR1 KGHDR, CDR2 SFDVKD. The CDR3 runs 16 residues. The CDR3 loop is CATSDPTSGAYNEQFF. CDR3 nucleotide sequence: TGTGCCACCAGTGATCCGACTAGCGGGGCCTACAATGAGCAGTTCTTC.

This clone was picked up a small number of times. The chain joins TRBV4-3 to TRBJ1-6, with D uncertain. Trimming stripped 0 bases from V and 6 bases from J, with 9 bases between. CDR1 is LGHNA, CDR2 YSLEER, per germline. The CDR3 sequence is 15 residues long. The CDR3 region is CASSQDRRANSPLHF. The CDR3 coding sequence is TGCGCCAGCAGCCAAGATCGACGGGCTAATTCACCCCTCCACTTT.

In its sample, this clone was seen once. The genes are TRBV9 and TRBJ2-5; maybe TRBD1 (6 bases). V gave up 4 bases and J gave up 1 base, with 11 bases separating them. CDR1 is SGDLS, CDR2 YYNGEE, per germline. This CDR3 contains 14 residues. CDR3 nucleotide sequence: TGTGCCAGCAGCCTCGGACAGCTCCAAGAGACCCAGTACTTC. Its protein is CASSLGQLQETQYF.

The chain links TRBV10-3 to TRBJ2-2, with D uncertain. The CDR3 length is 16 residues. V lost 6 bases, J lost 0 bases, and 14 bases lay in between. Germline CDR1 and CDR2: ENHRY and SYGVKD. CDR3 nucleotides: TGTGCCATCAGGGTCCATTCTAACGCGAACACCGGGGAGCTGTTTTTT. Translated, it gives CAIRVHSNANTGELFF.

CDR3 DNA sequence: TGTGCCAGCAAGTCGACTAGCGCTACCTACGAGCAGTACTTC. It encodes CASKSTSATYEQYF. The V gene is TRBV6-5, the J gene TRBJ2-7; the match to TRBD2 covers 8 bases. With V trimmed by 7 bases and J by 2 bases, 7 bases remained unmatched. CDR1 is MNHEY and CDR2 is SVGAGI in the germline V gene. The length of the CDR3 is 14 residues.